What follows describes a single T cell receptor beta chain. What it recognizes is unknown. The data stem from a study of siplizumab effects on memory and regulatory T cells. Study-wide points: A small minority of alloreactive clones were mapped to unstimulated subsets. It was not possible to assign a naive or memory phenotype to roughly 80-97% of proliferating CD4+ or CD8+ clones.

The assay covered 90,000 to 100,000 TCR templates per sample. Profiling relied on immunoSEQ multiplex PCR, and the TCRdb table lists in-frame clones only, not all of them. The sample comprises around 77,000 clones, roughly nine tenths of which are singletons, and approximately 30% rests with the top ten. V was clipped by 4 bases and J by 2 bases; unmatched bases: 5. This CDR3 is built from 15 residues. The germline V gene has CDR1 SGHRS and CDR2 YFSETQ. The sequence was obtained from a human donor in good health. The source material was CD8+ T cells sorted from blood. This rearrangement joins TRBV5-1 to TRBJ2-2; 7 positions match TRBD1. The CDR3 DNA reads TGCGCCAGCAGCGCCGGGACAGTTAACACCGGGGAGCTGTTTTTT. The encoded protein is CASSAGTVNTGELFF.